Ten or more counts support the clone carrying this T cell receptor (beta chain). RNA transcripts were the template for amplifying TCR beta CDR3 regions. Researchers ran a first-round RT-PCR on the TCR CDR3 using the HTBI primer set. TCRdb reprocessed the multiplex PCR reads with MiXCR, giving one entry per CDR3 protein. This sample has about 320,000 distinct CDR3 sequences, with roughly 15% found just once. The CDR3 totals 13 residues. The V gene's germline CDR1 is KGHSH and CDR2 LQKENI. The V gene lost 5 bases and the J gene lost 0 bases, with 7 bases spanning the gap. These data belong to a study of T cells in Graves' hyperthyroidism and ophthalmopathy. Study-wide background: Staff took peripheral blood when the initial diagnosis was made, before any treatment began.

Sequencing used blood. The sequence derives from a man under 40 with Graves' hyperthyroidism. V usage is TRBV18 and J usage is TRBJ1-1; D is unresolved. The CDR3 bases are TGTGCCAGCTCAATGACGGTGAACACTGAAGCTTTCTTT. This sequence encodes CASSMTVNTEAFF. Full variable domain (outside the CDR3, taken from reference TRBV18 and TRBJ1-1): NAGVMQNPRHLVRRRGQEARLRCSPMKGHSHVYWYRQLPEEGLKFMVYLQKENIIDESGMPKERFSAEFPKEGPSILRIQQVVRGDSAAYFCASSMTVNTEAFFGQGTRLTVV.